The 27 T cell receptor beta chains listed next were all sequenced from one sample in a study of OX40 agonist ivuxolimab in advanced cancers. Profiled with immunoSEQ multiplex PCR; TCRdb holds only in-frame clones, not every one. The table lists over 50,000 clones, approximately 89% of them singletons. The source material was CD4+ or CD8+ T cells sorted from blood, sampled in a trial of the OX40 agonist ivuxolimab. These TCRs come from an adult with an advanced solid tumor such as melanoma, head and neck, liver or kidney cancer.

This rearrangement joins TRBV14 to TRBJ1-1; D uncertain. The CDR3 length is 16 residues. The ends were cut back, 2 bases at V and 1 base at J, with 14 bases in the middle. Germline-derived CDR1 and CDR2 are SGHDN and FVKESK. The CDR3 reads CASSQTAGPTNTEAFF. The CDR3 nucleotides read TGTGCCAGCAGCCAAACAGCTGGACCGACGAACACTGAAGCTTTCTTT.

The chain is built from TRBV7-9 and TRBJ2-1; 7 bases are a match to TRBD1. The CDR3 is 12 amino acids. The V segment lost 11 bases and the J segment 1 base; nucleotides outside the gene matches: 2. In germline, CDR1 is SEHNR, CDR2 FQNEAQ (reference sequence). CDR3 sequence (DNA): TGTGCCTCGACAGGGTCCTACAATGAGCAGTTCTTC. It codes for CASTGSYNEQFF.

In its sample, this clone was seen once. The J gene is TRBJ2-7, the V gene TRBV28; perhaps TRBD2 as D (6 bases). Germline assignment: CDR1 MDHEN and CDR2 SYDVKM. Trimming cost V 6 bases and J 6 bases, with 15 bases left between them. This CDR3 contains 13 residues. CDR3 sequence: CASRHQSSAEQYF. The CDR3, as DNA: TGTGCCAGCAGGCACCAGTCTAGCGCCGAGCAGTACTTC.

In DNA, the CDR3 is TGTGCCAGCAGCTTAGCAGGGGGGTCTGGAAACACCATATATTTT. Residues: CASSLAGGSGNTIYF. This chain connects TRBV7-9 to TRBJ1-3; D might be TRBD1 (6 bases). V was shortened by 0 bases and J by 1 base, with 7 bases between the two germline ends. The germline gives CDR1 SEHNR, CDR2 FQNEAQ (reference sequence). This CDR3 has 15 residues.

The chain recombines TRBV4-1 with TRBJ1-2, with D possibly TRBD1 on 5 matching bases. Germline values: CDR1 MGHRA, CDR2 YSYEKL. CDR3 length: 16 residues. V was cut by 0 bases and J by 4 bases, with 15 bases left in between. The CDR3 loop reads CASSQDSFGALYGYTF. In nucleotides, the CDR3 is TGCGCCAGCAGCCAAGATTCGTTCGGGGCCCTCTATGGCTACACCTTC.

The count of this clone is one. This rearrangement joins TRBV29-1 to TRBJ1-1; 12 bases are a match to TRBD1. Germline trimming cut 6 bases from V and 5 bases from J; bases unmatched to any gene: 10. Per germline, CDR1 SQVTM and CDR2 ANQGSEA. This CDR3 region has 15 residues. In DNA, the CDR3 is TGCAGCGTGCCTATTCGGGACAGGGGGCGGACTGAAGCTTTCTTT. This translates into CSVPIRDRGRTEAFF. The entire variable domain, with the rest obtained from reference TRBV29-1 and TRBJ1-1, is as follows: SAVISQKPSRDICQRGTSLTIQCQVDSQVTMMFWYRQQPGQSLTLIATANQGSEATYESGFVIDKFPISRPNLTFSTLTVSNMSPEDSSIYLCSVPIRDRGRTEAFFGQGTRLTVV.

CDR3 amino acids: CASSLGGITDTQYF. Here the CDR3 DNA reads TGTGCCAGCAGCTTGGGTGGCATTACAGATACGCAGTATTTT. The gene calls are TRBV5-6 and TRBJ2-3; D call uncertain. In germline, CDR1 is SGHDT, CDR2 YYEEEE. The CDR3 loop spans 14 amino acids. Trimming took off 0 bases at V and 3 bases at J, with 8 bases between the two ends.

The chain is built from TRBV6-1 and TRBJ2-5, with D unclear. The CDR3 runs 18 residues. Germline V CDR1 and CDR2: MNHNS, SASEGT. Trimming removed 4 bases at V and 1 base at J, with 22 bases between. The CDR3 is CASSAFPVEWYSQETQYF. The CDR3 bases are TGTGCCAGCAGTGCCTTCCCGGTAGAGTGGTACAGCCAAGAGACCCAGTACTTC.

The V and J genes are TRBV10-2 and TRBJ2-7; D ambiguous. V lost 7 bases to trimming and J lost 0 bases, with 13 bases between them. CDR3 size: 14 residues. Germline lookup yields CDR1 WSHSY and CDR2 SAAADI. The CDR3 DNA reads as TGCGCCAGCACTAAAGAGAGGTACTCCTACGAGCAGTACTTC. Amino acid sequence: CASTKERYSYEQYF.

CDR3 DNA sequence: TGTGCCAGCAGCGTAGGGCGGACAGGGGCCTACGAGCAGTACTTC. Translation: CASSVGRTGAYEQYF. V usage is TRBV9 and J usage is TRBJ2-7; TRBD1 matches at 9 bases. V was clipped by 0 bases and J by 2 bases; unmatched bases: 3. The CDR3 runs 15 residues. The germline V gene has CDR1 SGDLS and CDR2 YYNGEE.

This clone showed up just a few times. The chain recombines TRBV7-9 with TRBJ1-2; no reliable D call. Trimming shortened V by 6 bases and J by 2 bases, and 16 bases separated the two germline ends. CDR1 and CDR2 from the germline V gene are SEHNR and FQNEAQ (reference sequence). This CDR3 region has 15 residues. CDR3 coding DNA: TGTGCCAGCAGGGATGGACCGCGTCACAACTATGGCTACACCTTC. It codes for CASRDGPRHNYGYTF.

The genes are TRBV19 and TRBJ2-7; weak D call: TRBD2 (6 bases). The CDR3 consists of 14 residues. V gave up 5 bases and J gave up 4 bases, with 15 bases separating them. Germline values: CDR1 LNHDA, CDR2 SQIVND (reference sequence). CDR3 coding DNA: TGTGCCAGTAGTCGCCGGGACTTAACTTACGAGCAGTACTTC. Amino acids: CASSRRDLTYEQYF.

The chain recombines TRBV27 with TRBJ2-3; D assignment may be TRBD1 or TRBD2 (5 bases each). CDR1 and CDR2 (germline): MNHEY, SMNVEV (reference sequence). The CDR3 consists of 15 residues. The V end was cut by 6 bases, the J end by 7 bases, with 20 bases between. The CDR3 nucleotides are TGTGCCAGCAGAGCCGGGACCGTGGGCATCAATACGCAGTATTTT. Its protein product is CASRAGTVGINTQYF.

V gene TRBV7-2 combines with J gene TRBJ2-7, with 9 bases fitting TRBD2. The V gene end was trimmed by 3 bases and the J gene end by 7 bases; junction bases not matched to a gene: 7. Germline CDR1 SGHTA, CDR2 FQGNSA. This CDR3 is built from 14 residues. CDR3 sequence: CASSLVAGAGEQYF. The DNA for the CDR3 is TGTGCCAGCAGCTTGGTAGCGGGAGCGGGGGAGCAGTACTTC.

This clone was counted only a few times. The V gene is TRBV6-4, the J gene TRBJ2-6, with no clear D. There are 16 residues in the CDR3. V lost 0 bases and J 0 bases, leaving 6 bases between the germline ends. The germline gives CDR1 MRHNA, CDR2 SNTAGT. CDR3 DNA sequence: TGTGCCAGCAGTGACTCCGGCCTCTCTGGGGCCAACGTCCTGACTTTC. This encodes CASSDSGLSGANVLTF.

The chain carries TRBV28 and TRBJ2-6; D remains unclear. CDR1 is MDHEN, CDR2 SYDVKM, per germline. V was shortened by 5 bases and J by 3 bases, with 17 bases between the two germline ends. The CDR3 is 17 amino acids. The CDR3 nucleotides read TGTGCCAGCAGTATGTTATGGACGGAGCTTGGGGCCAACGTCCTGACTTTC. The encoded protein is CASSMLWTELGANVLTF.

V usage is TRBV4-3 and J usage is TRBJ2-2; 9 bases line up with TRBD2. CDR3 size: 16 residues. Unmatched junction bases numbered 10, after V lost 4 bases and J lost 7 bases. Germline assignment: CDR1 LGHNA and CDR2 YSLEER. The CDR3 reads CASSPPAGGPSGELFF. CDR3 in DNA: TGCGCCAGCAGCCCCCCGGCGGGAGGGCCAAGCGGGGAGCTGTTTTTT.

The gene calls are TRBV4-2 and TRBJ1-2; unclear D gene. Per germline, CDR1 LGHNA and CDR2 YNFKEQ. The CDR3 contains 17 residues. Trimming left V 0 bases short and J 0 bases short, with 14 bases between. CDR3 bases: TGTGCCAGCAGCCAAGATGATGAACAGTCCGCTAACTATGGCTACACCTTC. It encodes CASSQDDEQSANYGYTF.

The V and J genes are TRBV7-9 and TRBJ2-5; 8 positions match TRBD1. The CDR3 extends over 15 amino acids. In germline, CDR1 is SEHNR, CDR2 FQNEAQ (reference sequence). Losses at the gene ends were 7 bases for V and 2 bases for J; bases not matched to a gene: 9. The DNA of the CDR3 is TGTGCCAGCACCCTTGGACAGGGCATTCAAGAGACCCAGTACTTC. It codes for CASTLGQGIQETQYF.

This clone was detected a few times. This sequence joins TRBV6-5 and TRBJ2-3; TRBD2 matches 7 bases. V lost 5 bases, J lost 5 bases, and 4 bases stayed unmatched. The CDR3 is 13 residues long. The V gene's germline CDR1 is MNHEY and CDR2 SVGAGI. CDR3 nucleotides: TGTGCCAGCAGTCGAAGCGGGGAAGATACGCAGTATTTT. Translating gives CASSRSGEDTQYF.

This clone showed up just a few times. The chain couples TRBV5-6 to TRBJ2-7; 13 bases align to TRBD2. Germline CDR1 is SGHDT and CDR2 is YYEEEE. Losses at the gene ends were 0 bases for V and 3 bases for J; bases not matched to a gene: 0. This CDR3 is 15 amino acids long. The CDR3 reads CASSLGTSGSYEQYF. The CDR3 bases are TGTGCCAGCAGCTTGGGGACTAGCGGGAGCTACGAGCAGTACTTC. The full variable domain, in which reference TRBV5-6 and TRBJ2-7 provide the parts outside the CDR3, is DAGVTQSPTHLIKTRGQQVTLRCSPKSGHDTVSWYQQALGQGPQFIFQYYEEEERQRGNFPDRFSGHQFPNYSSELNVNALLLGDSALYLCASSLGTSGSYEQYFGPGTRLTVT.

The chain links TRBV19 to TRBJ2-7; maybe TRBD1 (6 bases). Per germline, CDR1 LNHDA and CDR2 SQIVND (reference sequence). The CDR3 spans 14 residues. The germline V and J ends were trimmed by 3 bases and 2 bases, with 11 bases remaining between them. The CDR3 DNA follows: TGTGCCAGTAGTATCCGGGACACCACCTACGAGCAGTACTTC. Translated, it gives CASSIRDTTYEQYF.

The chain carries TRBV5-4 and TRBJ2-2; the D gene is possibly TRBD2 (6 bases). V lost 4 bases to trimming and J lost 7 bases, with 17 bases between them. Germline values: CDR1 SGHNT, CDR2 YYREEE (reference sequence). This CDR3 comprises 15 residues. CDR3 coding DNA: TGTGCCAGCAGCACCGGGACTCCGGAGATCGGGGAGCTGTTTTTT. This gives the protein CASSTGTPEIGELFF.

To note about this clone: Other nucleotide sequences from this sample produce the same CDR3. This rearrangement joins TRBV18 to TRBJ2-5; 10 bases are shared with TRBD1. J lost 3 bases, V lost 6 bases, and 1 base had no gene match. Germline loops: CDR1 KGHSH, CDR2 LQKENI. The CDR3 has 13 amino acids. The CDR3 region has the DNA TGTGCCAGCTCCGGGACAGGGGAAGAGACCCAGTACTTC. Translation: CASSGTGEETQYF.

V and J are TRBV21-1 and TRBJ2-7. TRBV21-1 is classified as a pseudogene. The CDR3 has 15 amino acids. The CDR3 DNA reads as TGTGCCAGCAGCAAAGTCAACTGCCCCAGTTCCGAGCAGTACTTC. This translates into CASSKVNCPSSEQYF.

This clone was counted between two and nine times. The V call is TRBV27, the J call TRBJ2-1; D is unresolved. V was pared by 3 bases and J by 8 bases, with 17 bases between. The CDR3 has 15 amino acids. Germline CDR1 and CDR2: MNHEY and SMNVEV (reference sequence). This CDR3 reads CASSLYGEAKDEQFF. The CDR3 DNA reads TGTGCCAGCAGTTTGTACGGAGAGGCTAAGGATGAGCAGTTCTTC.

Worth noting for this clone: This same CDR3 is encoded by further DNA sequences in the sample. The chain is built from TRBV13 and TRBJ2-1, with D perhaps TRBD1 or TRBD2 (5 bases each). The CDR3 runs to 15 residues. Trimming took 9 bases from V and 0 from J, leaving 15 bases between them. Per the germline V gene, CDR1 is PRHDT and CDR2 is FYEKMQ (reference sequence). CDR3 in DNA: TGTGCCAGTTCCTCTGGGGGAAGCTCCTACAATGAGCAGTTCTTC. It specifies CASSSGGSSYNEQFF. The full variable domain, with the rest looked up from reference TRBV13 and TRBJ2-1, is AAGVIQSPRHLIKEKRETATLKCYPIPRHDTVYWYQQGPGQDPQFLISFYEKMQSDKGSIPDRFSAQQFSDYHSELNMSSLELGDSALYFCASSSGGSSYNEQFFGPGTRLTVL.